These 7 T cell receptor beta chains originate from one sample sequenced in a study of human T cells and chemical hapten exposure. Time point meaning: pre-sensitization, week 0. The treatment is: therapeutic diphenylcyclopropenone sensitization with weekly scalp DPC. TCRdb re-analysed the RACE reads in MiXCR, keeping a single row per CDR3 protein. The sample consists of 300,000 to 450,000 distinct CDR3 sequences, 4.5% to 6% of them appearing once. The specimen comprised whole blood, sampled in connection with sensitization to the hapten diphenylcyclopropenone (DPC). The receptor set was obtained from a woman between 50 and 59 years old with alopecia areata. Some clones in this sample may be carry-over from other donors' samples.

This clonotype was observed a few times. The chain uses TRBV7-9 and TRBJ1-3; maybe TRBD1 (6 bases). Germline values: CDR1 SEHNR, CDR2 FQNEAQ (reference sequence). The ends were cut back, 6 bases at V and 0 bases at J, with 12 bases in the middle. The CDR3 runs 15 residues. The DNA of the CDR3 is TGTGCCAGCAGTTACGACAGGATCTCTGGAAACACCATATATTTT. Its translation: CASSYDRISGNTIYF.

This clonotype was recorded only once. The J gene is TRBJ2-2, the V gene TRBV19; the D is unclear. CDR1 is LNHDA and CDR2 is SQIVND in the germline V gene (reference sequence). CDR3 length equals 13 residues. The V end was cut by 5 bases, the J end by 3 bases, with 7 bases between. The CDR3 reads CASSLEDTGELFF. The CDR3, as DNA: TGTGCCAGTAGTCTTGAGGACACCGGGGAGCTGTTTTTT. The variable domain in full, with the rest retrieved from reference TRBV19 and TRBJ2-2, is DGGITQSPKYLFRKEGQNVTLSCEQNLNHDAMYWYRQDPGQGLRLIYYSQIVNDFQKGDIAEGYSVSREKKESFPLTVTSAQKNPTAFYLCASSLEDTGELFFGEGSRLTVL.

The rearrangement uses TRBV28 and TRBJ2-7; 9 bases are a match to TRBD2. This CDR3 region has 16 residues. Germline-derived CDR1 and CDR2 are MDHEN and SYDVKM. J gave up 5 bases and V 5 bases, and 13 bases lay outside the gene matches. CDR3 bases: TGTGCCAGCAGTCCACCCGGGAGCGGGAGGACGCACGAGCAGTACTTC. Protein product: CASSPPGSGRTHEQYF.

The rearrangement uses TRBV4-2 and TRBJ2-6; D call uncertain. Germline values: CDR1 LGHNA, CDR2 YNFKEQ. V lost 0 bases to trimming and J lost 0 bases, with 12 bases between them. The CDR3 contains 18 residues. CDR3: CASSQEALMSSGANVLTF. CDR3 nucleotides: TGTGCCAGCAGCCAAGAGGCACTTATGAGCTCTGGGGCCAACGTCCTGACTTTC.

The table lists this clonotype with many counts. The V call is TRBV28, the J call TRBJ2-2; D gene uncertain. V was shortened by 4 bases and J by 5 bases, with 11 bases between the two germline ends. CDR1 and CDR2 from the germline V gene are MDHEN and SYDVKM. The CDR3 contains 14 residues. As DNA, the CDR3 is TGTGCCAGCAGTTCTGGGTATCGGACCGGGGAGCTGTTTTTT. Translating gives CASSSGYRTGELFF.

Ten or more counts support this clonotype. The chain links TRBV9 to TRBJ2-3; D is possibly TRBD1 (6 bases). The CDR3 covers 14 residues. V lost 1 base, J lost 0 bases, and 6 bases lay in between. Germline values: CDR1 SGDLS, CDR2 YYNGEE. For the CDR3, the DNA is TGTGCCAGCAGCGTACAGGGGAGCACAGATACGCAGTATTTT. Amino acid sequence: CASSVQGSTDTQYF.

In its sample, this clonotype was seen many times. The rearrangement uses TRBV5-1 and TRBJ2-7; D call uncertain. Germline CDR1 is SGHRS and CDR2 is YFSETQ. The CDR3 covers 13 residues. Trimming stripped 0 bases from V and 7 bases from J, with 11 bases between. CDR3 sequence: CASSLDTFGEQYF. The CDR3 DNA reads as TGCGCCAGCAGCTTGGACACTTTTGGGGAGCAGTACTTC.